What follows describes a single T cell receptor (beta chain). Its antigen is currently not known. No much larger clone exists at a distance of one base, and base qualities are not known. The library came from the immunoSEQ multiplex PCR assay. TCRdb retrieved this table from immuneACCESS and kept in-frame rearrangements only. Not all clones are present; in checked studies, unresolved V genes account for under half, and no reason is known for the remainder. This sample lists more than 850 clones; approximately 85% were detected once. The top ten clonotypes cover about 9.1% of the sample. The sample originates from a study of chemoradiotherapy in HPV16-positive cancers (dated by TCRdb to between 2021 and 2022). For context, the study as a whole: Candidate HPV-specific T-cell clones and common TCR motifs were defined through functional T-cell assays on cells from two HPV16-positive patients. The study set out to ask whether T-cell immunity against the HPV oncoproteins E6 and E7 changes over the course of chemoradiotherapy and whether that immunity affects survival. TCR repertoires from some 89 patients with HPV-related cancers were then used to track the candidate HPV-specific TCRs and motifs. General conclusions and limits of the study: Expansion of candidate HPV-specific clones and E7-related TCR motifs was observed in the tumor microenvironment during treatment, whereas no such expansion was observed for non-HPV-specific T cells. The functional definition of HPV-specific T cells came from only a couple of HPV16-positive patients, and the survival association was reported for HPV16-positive patients. In HPV16-positive patients, expansion of HPV-responsive T cells during chemoradiotherapy was found to be associated with improved recurrence-free survival.

Repertoires were sampled multiple times during chemoradiotherapy, which allowed clonal expansion in the tumor microenvironment to be followed. Trimming at the junction amounts to 5 bases on V and 7 bases on J, and the germline ends lie 15 bases apart. The CDR3 goes from the cysteine to the phenylalanine over 14 residues. Of all the DNA, just the CDR3 is kept, 42 bases in frame from base 1. CDR1 and CDR2 (MNHNS, SASEGT) derive from the germline V gene. The sequence came from a human donor with HPV-associated anogenital cancer. The chain couples TRBV6-1 to TRBJ2-1; a tentative D match to TRBD2 spans 5 bases. The specimen comprised tumor tissue, sampled from a patient who underwent chemoradiotherapy. The bases are TGTGCCAGCAGTCTTCCTAGCCCCATGAATGAGCAGTTCTTC. Its protein is CASSLPSPMNEQFF.